This T cell receptor (beta chain) was found in a study of blood T cell repertoires in COVID-19. Across the study: Researchers got acute and convalescent COVID-19 samples from the United States, Italy and Spain. PBMCs, B-cell-depleted T cells, or T cells provided the cDNA or gDNA that made up the material.

V was shortened by 7 bases and J by 0 bases, with 13 bases between the two germline ends. CDR1 is LNHDA and CDR2 is SQIVND in the germline V gene (reference sequence). The CDR3 totals 15 residues. Authors' analysis steps: Reference gene primer amplification gave nucleated cell count estimates. Assay: immunoSEQ multiplex PCR; the TCRdb copy retains only in-frame clones and omits some. The DNA gave D and trimming, while V, J and clone size come from that table. The sample holds some 200,000 clones, approximately 85% seen once. During active infection, Seattle patients enrolled and were then monitored through disease. This clone showed up just a few times.

The sample consisted of peripheral blood. This clonotype was obtained from a woman aged 70-85 years with COVID-19, enrolled during active disease. The chain carries TRBV19 and TRBJ2-1, with D possibly being TRBD2 (5 bases). Here the CDR3 DNA reads TGTGCCAGTAAATCGGGCGGGCTCTCCTACAATGAGCAGTTCTTC. This encodes CASKSGGLSYNEQFF.